This TCR beta chain was recovered during a study of blood T cell repertoires in COVID-19. The study recruited people aged about 18 to 89 years across around 23 US areas. Grouping used clinical history reported by participants in a survey and questionnaire. Original handling: Amplified reference gene primers provided the basis for estimating nucleated cell counts. Profiling relied on immunoSEQ multiplex PCR, and the TCRdb table lists in-frame clones only, not all of them. That table is the source of V, J and clone size, and D and trimming were worked out from the DNA. The sample consists of about 280,000 clones, 90% of them appearing once. The sample taken for sequencing was PBMCs or T cells enriched from blood (not recorded which). This clonotype originated in a woman aged 18-29 years with acute COVID-19.

This CDR3 reads CASSESGGRNTEAFF. The CDR3 DNA reads as TGTGCCAGCAGCGAATCAGGGGGCAGGAACACTGAAGCTTTCTTT. The chain has TRBV5-6 and TRBJ1-1; 8 positions match TRBD1. The trim removed 4 bases at V and 1 base at J, leaving 6 bases unmatched. From germline, CDR1 is SGHDT and CDR2 YYEEEE. This CDR3 is built from 15 residues.